The 8 T cell receptor beta chains below all came from one sample that was sequenced in a study of regulatory T cells in long-lasting Graves disease (dated by TCRdb to the early 2020s). The time point tag for this specimen amounts to: persistent/refractory GD, antithyroid drugs over 5 years with positive TRAb. RNA was extracted from PBMCs in TRIzol for both TCR sequencing and RNA sequencing. Receptors were amplified or captured by multiplex PCR. Sequencing relied on an Illumina HiSeq 4000. To build TCR beta libraries, CDR3 regions were amplified by Arm-PCR using iRepertoire HTBI primers. TCRdb cleaned the public reads at Q25 with fastp, built clones with MiXCR and kept in-frame beta chains. For every CDR3 protein sequence, its rows merge into one entry that carries the most common genes and DNA. The sample table shows roughly 500,000 distinct CDR3 sequences, and 20% to 25% are seen once. The ten largest make up about an eighth of the sample.

The input for sequencing was peripheral blood mononuclear cells (PBMCs), taken when the disease was refractory, from a patient treated with antithyroid drugs. These receptors came from a female donor with Graves disease.

The chain employs TRBV6-2 or TRBV6-3 and TRBJ2-1; possible D gene TRBD1, 6 bases. Trimming pared 6 bases from V and 4 bases from J, leaving 10 bases between. The CDR3 is 13 amino acids. Germline V gene lookup returns CDR1 MNHEY and CDR2 SVGEGT. CDR3 sequence: CASSQQGYNEQFF. The CDR3 coding sequence is TGTGCCAGCAGCCAGCAGGGGTACAATGAGCAGTTCTTC.

This clonotype was seen many times. The chain carries TRBV12-3 or TRBV12-4 and TRBJ2-5; D not resolved. Trimming shortened V by 3 bases and J by 5 bases, and 13 bases separated the two germline ends. The CDR3 has 14 residues. In DNA, the CDR3 is TGTGCCAGCAGTTTCGTGACCGGAACGGAGACCCAGTACTTC. Encoded protein: CASSFVTGTETQYF.

The V gene is TRBV19, the J gene TRBJ2-2, with D perhaps TRBD1 (6 bases). Per germline, CDR1 LNHDA and CDR2 SQIVND (reference sequence). There are 15 residues in the CDR3. Trimming removed 7 bases at V and 7 bases at J, with 19 bases between. This CDR3 is CASKQRTATGGELFF. In DNA form, the CDR3 reads TGTGCCAGTAAACAACGGACAGCCACGGGCGGGGAGCTGTTTTTT.

The chain joins TRBV5-6 to TRBJ1-2; D may be TRBD1 (6 bases). V lost 0 bases, J lost 8 bases, and 14 bases lay in between. CDR3 length: 14 residues. CDR1 SGHDT and CDR2 YYEEEE come from the germline V gene. The CDR3 reads CASSLVVGGNGYTF. DNA of the CDR3: TGTGCCAGCAGCTTGGTGGTAGGGGGGAACGGCTACACCTTC.

This clonotype was found a few times. The chain couples TRBV5-1 to TRBJ1-1; 8 nucleotides align to TRBD1. V dropped 4 bases and J dropped 12; count of bases not matched to a gene: 14. This CDR3 has 14 amino acids. The germline CDR1 and CDR2 sequences are SGHRS and YFSETQ. The CDR3 DNA follows: TGCGCCAGCAGCCTCTCCGGGACAGGCCGCGATACTTTCTTT. Translating gives CASSLSGTGRDTFF. Full variable domain (rest looked up from reference TRBV5-1 and TRBJ1-1): KAGVTQTPRYLIKTRGQQVTLSCSPISGHRSVSWYQQTPGQGLQFLFEYFSETQRNKGNFPGRFSGRQFSNSRSEMNVSTLELGDSALYLCASSLSGTGRDTFFGQGTRLTVV.

This clonotype has ten or more counts. The V call is TRBV11-3, the J call TRBJ1-2, with no clear D. Germline CDR1 SGHNT, CDR2 YENEEA. The V end lost 5 bases, the J end lost 8 bases, and 12 bases lay between the germline ends. CDR3 size: 12 residues. Written as DNA, the CDR3 is TGTGCCAGCAGCCCTCGTTTGGGCGGCTACACCTTC. Translation: CASSPRLGGYTF.

The CDR3 is CASSLVSGVNTGELFF. CDR3 in DNA: TGTGCCAGCAGTTTAGTCTCGGGAGTGAACACCGGGGAGCTGTTTTTT. The chain is built from TRBV27 and TRBJ2-2, with D tentatively TRBD2 (6 bases). The V and J ends lost 2 bases and 1 base respectively, with 11 bases between them. The V gene's germline CDR1 is MNHEY and CDR2 SMNVEV (reference sequence). CDR3 length: 16 residues.

V is TRBV5-1 and J is TRBJ2-7; TRBD2 aligns across 12 bases. Looked up from germline, CDR1 is SGHRS and CDR2 is YFSETQ. Trimming cost V 0 bases and J 5 bases; bases outside gene matches: 12. CDR3 length: 18 amino acids. The CDR3 sequence: CASSLAPLAGGGSDEQYF. DNA for the CDR3: TGCGCCAGCAGCTTGGCCCCACTAGCGGGAGGAGGCTCTGACGAGCAGTACTTC.